This T cell receptor beta chain is from a study of blood T cell repertoires in COVID-19. Looking at the study overall: T cells, B-cell-depleted T cells, or PBMCs provided the cDNA or gDNA that served as material.

In the original processing: Amplification from reference gene primers served as the basis for estimated nucleated cell counts. Assay used: immunoSEQ multiplex PCR; TCRdb lists only in-frame clones, some missing. D and trimming were read from the DNA, whereas the V and J calls and clone size are those reported in that table. The sample includes some 120,000 clones, 65% to 85% of them seen just once. The germline CDR1 and CDR2 sequences are ENHRY and SYGVKD. This CDR3 has 12 residues. Trimming removed 4 bases from V and 5 bases from J, with 9 bases in between. The sample was peripheral blood. This sequence was found in a man aged 65-85 years with acute or convalescent COVID-19. The rearrangement links TRBV10-3 to TRBJ2-7; D possibly corresponds to TRBD1 (5 bases). CDR3 sequence reads: CAISAGSDEQYF. CDR3 DNA sequence: TGTGCCATCAGTGCAGGGTCGGACGAGCAGTACTTC.